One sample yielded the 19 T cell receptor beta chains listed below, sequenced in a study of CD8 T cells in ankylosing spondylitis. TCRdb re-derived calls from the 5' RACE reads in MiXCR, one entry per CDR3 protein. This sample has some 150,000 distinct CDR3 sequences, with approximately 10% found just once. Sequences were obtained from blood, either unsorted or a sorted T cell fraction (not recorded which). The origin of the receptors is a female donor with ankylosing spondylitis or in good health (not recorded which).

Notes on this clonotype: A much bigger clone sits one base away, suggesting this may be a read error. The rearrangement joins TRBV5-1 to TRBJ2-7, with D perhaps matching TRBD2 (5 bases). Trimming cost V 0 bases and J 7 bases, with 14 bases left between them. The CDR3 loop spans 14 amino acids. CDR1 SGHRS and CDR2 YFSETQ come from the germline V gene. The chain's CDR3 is CASSLALLVQEQYF. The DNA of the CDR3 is TGCGCCAGCAGCTTGGCCCTACTAGTCCAAGAGCAGTACTTC.

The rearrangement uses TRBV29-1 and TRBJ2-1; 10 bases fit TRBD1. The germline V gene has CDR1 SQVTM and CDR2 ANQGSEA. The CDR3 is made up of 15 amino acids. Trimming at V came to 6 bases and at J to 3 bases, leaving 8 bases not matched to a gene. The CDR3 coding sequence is TGCAGCGTCCCCATGACAGGGGGCGACTACAATGAGCAGTTCTTC. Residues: CSVPMTGGDYNEQFF.

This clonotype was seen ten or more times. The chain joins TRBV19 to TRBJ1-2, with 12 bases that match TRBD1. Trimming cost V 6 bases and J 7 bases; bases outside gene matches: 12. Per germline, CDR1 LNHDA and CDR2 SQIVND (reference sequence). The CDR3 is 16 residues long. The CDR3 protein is CASRSGTGGARGGYTF. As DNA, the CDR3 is TGTGCCAGTAGGTCCGGGACAGGGGGCGCCCGGGGTGGCTACACCTTC.

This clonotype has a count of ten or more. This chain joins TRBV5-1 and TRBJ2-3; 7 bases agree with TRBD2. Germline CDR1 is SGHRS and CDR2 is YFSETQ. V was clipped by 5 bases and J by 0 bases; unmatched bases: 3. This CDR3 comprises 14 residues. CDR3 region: CASRAGLSTDTQYF. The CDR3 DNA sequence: TGCGCCAGCAGAGCGGGGCTTAGCACAGATACGCAGTATTTT.

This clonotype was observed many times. The CDR3 reads CASRYPGQVYNEQFF. The DNA of the CDR3 is TGTGCCAGCAGATACCCGGGACAGGTATACAATGAGCAGTTCTTC. V and J are TRBV7-9 and TRBJ2-1; TRBD1 agrees at 8 bases. Germline CDR1 SEHNR, CDR2 FQNEAQ (reference sequence). CDR3 length: 15 residues. Trimming took 6 bases from V and 4 from J; bases not matched to a gene: 8. Supplemented by reference TRBV7-9 and TRBJ2-1, the full variable domain reads DTGVSQNPRHKITKRGQNVTFRCDPISEHNRLYWYRQTLGQGPEFLTYFQNEAQLEKSRLLSDRFSAERPKGSFSTLEIQRTEQGDSAMYLCASRYPGQVYNEQFFGPGTRLTVL.

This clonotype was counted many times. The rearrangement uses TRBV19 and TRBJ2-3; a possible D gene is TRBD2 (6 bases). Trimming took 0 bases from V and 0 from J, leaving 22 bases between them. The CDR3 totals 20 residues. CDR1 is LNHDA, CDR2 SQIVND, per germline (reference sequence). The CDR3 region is CASSIEGRGSGESSTDTQYF. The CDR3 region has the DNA TGTGCCAGTAGTATAGAAGGTAGGGGTAGCGGAGAATCTAGCACAGATACGCAGTATTTT.

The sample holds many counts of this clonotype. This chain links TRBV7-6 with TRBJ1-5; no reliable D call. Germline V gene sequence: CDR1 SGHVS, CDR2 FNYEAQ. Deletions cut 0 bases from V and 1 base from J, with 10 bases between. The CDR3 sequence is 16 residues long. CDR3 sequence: CASSLAAGSSNQPQHF. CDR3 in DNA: TGTGCCAGCAGCTTAGCGGCGGGGAGCAGCAATCAGCCCCAGCATTTT.

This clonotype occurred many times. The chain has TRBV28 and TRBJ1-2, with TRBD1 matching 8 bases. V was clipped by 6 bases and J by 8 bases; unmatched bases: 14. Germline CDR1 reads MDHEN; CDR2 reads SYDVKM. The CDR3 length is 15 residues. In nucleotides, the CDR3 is TGTGCCAGCAGGACAGGGGAACGAGGGTCAAGGGGCTACACCTTC. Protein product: CASRTGERGSRGYTF.

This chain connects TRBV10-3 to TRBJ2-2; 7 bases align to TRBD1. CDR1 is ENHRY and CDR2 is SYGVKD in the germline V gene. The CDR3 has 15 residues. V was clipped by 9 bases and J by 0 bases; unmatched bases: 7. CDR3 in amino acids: CAIPQDRANTGELFF. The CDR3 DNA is TGTGCCATTCCCCAAGACAGGGCGAACACCGGGGAGCTGTTTTTT.

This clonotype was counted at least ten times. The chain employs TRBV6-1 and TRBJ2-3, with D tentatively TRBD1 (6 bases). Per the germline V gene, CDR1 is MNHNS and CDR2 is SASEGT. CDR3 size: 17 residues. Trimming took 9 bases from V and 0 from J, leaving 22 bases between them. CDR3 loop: CASTSEVWGQSTDTQYF. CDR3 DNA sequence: TGTGCCAGTACCTCTGAGGTTTGGGGGCAAAGCACAGATACGCAGTATTTT.

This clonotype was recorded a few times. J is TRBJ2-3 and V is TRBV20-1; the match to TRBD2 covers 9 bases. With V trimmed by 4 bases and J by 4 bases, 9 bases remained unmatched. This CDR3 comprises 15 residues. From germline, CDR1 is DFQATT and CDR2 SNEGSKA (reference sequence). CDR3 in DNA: TGCAGTGCTAAATTCGGGACTAGCTATGCAGATACGCAGTATTTT. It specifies CSAKFGTSYADTQYF.

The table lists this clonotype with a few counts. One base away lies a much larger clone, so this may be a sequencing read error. CDR3 protein: CCARGLGGTTGANVLTF. The CDR3 DNA reads as TGCTGTGCTAGAGGTCTTGGAGGAACTACTGGGGCCAACGTCCTGACTTTC. This chain joins TRBV20-1 and TRBJ2-6; maybe TRBD2 (5 bases). The CDR3 runs to 17 residues. Germline CDR1 DFQATT, CDR2 SNEGSKA (reference sequence).

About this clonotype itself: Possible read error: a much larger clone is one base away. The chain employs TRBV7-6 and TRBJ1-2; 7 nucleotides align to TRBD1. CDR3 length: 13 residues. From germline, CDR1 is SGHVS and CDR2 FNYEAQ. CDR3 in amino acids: CTSSFGQEYGYTF. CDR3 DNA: TGTACCAGCAGCTTTGGACAGGAATATGGCTACACCTTC.

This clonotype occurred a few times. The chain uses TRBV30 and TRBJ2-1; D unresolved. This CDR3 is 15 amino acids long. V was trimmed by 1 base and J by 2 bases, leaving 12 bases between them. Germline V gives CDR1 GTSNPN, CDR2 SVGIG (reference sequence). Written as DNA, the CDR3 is TGTGCCTGGAGTGGTTCCCTATCCCCCTACAATGAGCAGTTCTTC. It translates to CAWSGSLSPYNEQFF. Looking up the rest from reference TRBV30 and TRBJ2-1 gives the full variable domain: SQTIHQWPATLVQPVGSPLSLECTVEGTSNPNLYWYRQAAGRGLQLLFYSVGIGQISSEVPQNLSASRPQDRQFILSSKKLLLSDSGFYLCAWSGSLSPYNEQFFGPGTRLTVL.

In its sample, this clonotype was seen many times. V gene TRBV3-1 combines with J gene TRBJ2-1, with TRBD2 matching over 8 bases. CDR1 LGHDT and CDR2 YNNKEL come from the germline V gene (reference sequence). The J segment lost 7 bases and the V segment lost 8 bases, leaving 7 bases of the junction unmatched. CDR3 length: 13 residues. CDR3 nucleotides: TGTGCCAGCCAAGCGGGAGAATATAATGAGCAGTTCTTC. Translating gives CASQAGEYNEQFF.

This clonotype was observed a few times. The DNA of the CDR3 is TGTGCCAGCAGCTTAGATACTGCTCAAGAGACCCAGTACTTC. Protein sequence: CASSLDTAQETQYF. The chain links TRBV7-9 to TRBJ2-5, with D unresolved. This CDR3 comprises 14 residues. The germline V and J ends were trimmed by 1 base and 2 bases, with 8 bases remaining between them. Germline CDR1 SEHNR, CDR2 FQNEAQ (reference sequence).

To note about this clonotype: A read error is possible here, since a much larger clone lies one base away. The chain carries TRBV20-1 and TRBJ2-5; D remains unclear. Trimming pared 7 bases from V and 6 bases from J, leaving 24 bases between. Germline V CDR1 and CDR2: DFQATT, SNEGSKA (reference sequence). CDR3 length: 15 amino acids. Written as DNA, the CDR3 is TGCAGTGTTGTGGTGCCGCCACCGGTCATAAAGACCCAGTACTTC. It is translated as CSVVVPPPVIKTQYF.

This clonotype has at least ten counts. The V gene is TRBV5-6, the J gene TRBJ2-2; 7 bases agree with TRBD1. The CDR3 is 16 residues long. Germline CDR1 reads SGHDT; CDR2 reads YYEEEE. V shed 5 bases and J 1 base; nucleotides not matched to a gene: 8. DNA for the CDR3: TGTGCCAGCAGGTTCCGGGACAGCCAGAACACCGGGGAGCTGTTTTTT. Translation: CASRFRDSQNTGELFF.

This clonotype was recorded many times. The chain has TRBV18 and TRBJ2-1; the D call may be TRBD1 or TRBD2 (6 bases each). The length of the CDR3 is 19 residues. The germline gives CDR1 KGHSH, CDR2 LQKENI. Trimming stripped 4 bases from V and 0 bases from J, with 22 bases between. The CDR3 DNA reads TGTGCCAGCTCACTATCCCCTTCTGGGGGGCTGAGCTCCTACAATGAGCAGTTCTTC. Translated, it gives CASSLSPSGGLSSYNEQFF.